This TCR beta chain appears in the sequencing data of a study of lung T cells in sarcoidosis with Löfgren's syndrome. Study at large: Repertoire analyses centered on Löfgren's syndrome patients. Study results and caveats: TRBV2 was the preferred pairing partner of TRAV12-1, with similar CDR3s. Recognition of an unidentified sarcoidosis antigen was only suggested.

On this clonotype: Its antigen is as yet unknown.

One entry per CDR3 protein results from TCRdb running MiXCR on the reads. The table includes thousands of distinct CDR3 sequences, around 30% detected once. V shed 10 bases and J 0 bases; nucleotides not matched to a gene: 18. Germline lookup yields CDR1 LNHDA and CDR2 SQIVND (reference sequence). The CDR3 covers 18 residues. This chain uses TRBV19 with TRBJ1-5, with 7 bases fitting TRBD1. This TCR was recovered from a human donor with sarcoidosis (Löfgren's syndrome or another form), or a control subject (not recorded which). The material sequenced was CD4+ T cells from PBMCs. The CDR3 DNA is TGTGCCAATGGTGTCGCATCTTGGACAGGATATAGCAATCAGCCCCAGCATTTT. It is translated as CANGVASWTGYSNQPQHF.